This T cell receptor (beta chain) was observed in a study of CD4 T cells in relation to SARS-CoV-2 and coronaviruses. For this clone: As yet, its antigen is unknown.

Per the germline V gene, CDR1 is GTSNPN and CDR2 is SVGIG (reference sequence). This CDR3 contains 15 residues. The J segment lost 4 bases and the V segment lost 3 bases, leaving 9 bases of the junction unmatched. Unexposed donor CD4+ T cells date from about 2011-2018, before the COVID-19 pandemic. Cryopreserved PBMCs were CD4-enriched, then split into naive and memory cells. Study-wide points: Monoreactive clones expanded significantly more to SARS-CoV-2 than crossreactive clones did.

Deep TCR-beta sequencing used DNA from uncultured naive and memory CD4+ T cells. Repertoires were generated with immunoSEQ multiplex PCR, while TCRdb's copy carries only in-frame clones and drops some. The sample has about 59,000 clones, 70% to 90% seen once. The rearrangement uses TRBV30 and TRBJ1-1, with 9 positions matching TRBD1. The sample consisted of memory CD4+ T cells from PBMCs. The source is a human donor in good health. CDR3 nucleotides: TGTGCCTGGAGGGGACAGGGCGGATTGAGCACTGAAGCTTTCTTT. It is translated as CAWRGQGGLSTEAFF.